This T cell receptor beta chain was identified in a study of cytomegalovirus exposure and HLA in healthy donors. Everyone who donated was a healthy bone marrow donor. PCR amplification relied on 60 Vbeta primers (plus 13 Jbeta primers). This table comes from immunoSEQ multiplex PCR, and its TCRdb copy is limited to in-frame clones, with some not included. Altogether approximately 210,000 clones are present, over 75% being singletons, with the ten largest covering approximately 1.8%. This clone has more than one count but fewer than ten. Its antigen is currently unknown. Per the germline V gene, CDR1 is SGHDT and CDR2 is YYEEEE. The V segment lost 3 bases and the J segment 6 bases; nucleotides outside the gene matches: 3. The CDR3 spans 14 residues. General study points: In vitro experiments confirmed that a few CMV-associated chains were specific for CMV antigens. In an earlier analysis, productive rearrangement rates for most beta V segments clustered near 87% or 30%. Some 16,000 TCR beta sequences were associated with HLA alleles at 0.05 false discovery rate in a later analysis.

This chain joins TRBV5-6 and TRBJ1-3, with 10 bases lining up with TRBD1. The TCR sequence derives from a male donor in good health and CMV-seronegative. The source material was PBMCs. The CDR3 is CASSWTGGKNTIYF. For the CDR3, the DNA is TGTGCCAGCAGCTGGACAGGGGGGAAAAACACCATATATTTT.